The 4 T cell receptor beta chains listed next were all sequenced from one sample in a study of OX40 agonist ivuxolimab in advanced cancers. Clones were sequenced by immunoSEQ multiplex PCR, and TCRdb holds only the in-frame ones, with some missing. The table records thousands of clones, around 79% of them present only once. This specimen was CD4+ or CD8+ T cells sorted from blood, taken in a trial of the OX40 agonist ivuxolimab. Receptors were obtained from an adult with an advanced solid tumor such as melanoma, head and neck, liver or kidney cancer.

The CDR3 is CASSYKAGSYNEQFF. CDR3 nucleotide sequence: TGTGCCAGCAGTTACAAGGCGGGATCCTACAATGAGCAGTTCTTC. The chain joins TRBV27 to TRBJ2-1, with a tentative D call TRBD2 (6 bases). V lost 4 bases to trimming and J lost 1 base, with 11 bases between them. The CDR3 spans 15 residues. Germline CDR1 MNHEY, CDR2 SMNVEV (reference sequence).

The rearrangement links TRBV6-5 to TRBJ2-2; perhaps TRBD1 as D (6 bases). Trimming took 2 bases from V and 6 from J, leaving 13 bases between them. The CDR3 has 15 residues. The germline gives CDR1 MNHEY, CDR2 SVGAGI. In DNA form, the CDR3 reads TGTGCCAGCAGTTACGACCTCAGGGGCCCCGGGGAGCTGTTTTTT. Protein: CASSYDLRGPGELFF.

V gene TRBV19 combines with J gene TRBJ1-1; 8 positions agree with TRBD1. Unmatched junction bases numbered 10, after V lost 1 base and J lost 6 bases. Germline V lookup: CDR1 LNHDA, CDR2 SQIVND (reference sequence). This CDR3 spans 16 amino acids. CDR3 coding DNA: TGTGCCAGTAGTATAGCCTCACCGGACAGGGTGTCTGAAGCTTTCTTT. It specifies CASSIASPDRVSEAFF.

This chain uses TRBV9 with TRBJ2-3; D is possibly TRBD2 (5 bases). Germline V gene sequence: CDR1 SGDLS, CDR2 YYNGEE. The CDR3 runs 13 residues. Trimming removed 3 bases at V and 3 bases at J, with 8 bases between. CDR3 region: CASSGGFTDTQYF. CDR3 nucleotide sequence: TGTGCCAGCAGCGGCGGGTTTACAGATACGCAGTATTTT.